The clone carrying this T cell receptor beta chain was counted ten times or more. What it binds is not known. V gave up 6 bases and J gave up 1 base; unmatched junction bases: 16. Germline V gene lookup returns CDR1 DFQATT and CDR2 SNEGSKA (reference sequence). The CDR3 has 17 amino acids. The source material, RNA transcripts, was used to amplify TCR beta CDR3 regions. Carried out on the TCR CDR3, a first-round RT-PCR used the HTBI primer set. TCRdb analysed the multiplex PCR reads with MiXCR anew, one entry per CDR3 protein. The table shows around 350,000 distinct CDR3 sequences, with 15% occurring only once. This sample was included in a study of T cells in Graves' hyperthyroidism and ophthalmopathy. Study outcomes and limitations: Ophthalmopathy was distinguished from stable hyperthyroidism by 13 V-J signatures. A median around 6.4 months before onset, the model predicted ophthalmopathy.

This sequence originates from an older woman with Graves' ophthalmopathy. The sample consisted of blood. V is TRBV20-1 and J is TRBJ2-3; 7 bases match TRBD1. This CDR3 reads CSARDSRGLSGTDTQYF. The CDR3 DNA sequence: TGCAGTGCGAGGGACAGTAGGGGTCTTTCTGGCACAGATACGCAGTATTTT.